Listed here are 26 T cell receptor beta chains from one sample, sequenced in a study of blood T cell repertoires in COVID-19. Assay used: immunoSEQ multiplex PCR; TCRdb lists only in-frame clones, some missing. The sample contains 300,000 to 400,000 clones, 90% to 95% of which appear only once. Sequenced sample: peripheral blood. The receptors stem from a woman aged 18-30 years who had recovered from COVID-19.

The V and J genes are TRBV4-1 and TRBJ2-2, with D unclear. This CDR3 is 15 amino acids long. CDR1 MGHRA and CDR2 YSYEKL come from the germline V gene. V was pared by 1 base and J by 4 bases, with 10 bases between. The CDR3 here is CASSQAVHGTGELFF. CDR3 DNA: TGCGCCAGCAGCCAAGCTGTGCACGGCACCGGGGAGCTGTTTTTT.

V usage is TRBV5-1 and J usage is TRBJ2-3; 7 positions match TRBD1. CDR3 length: 16 residues. The V gene's germline CDR1 is SGHRS and CDR2 YFSETQ. V dropped 4 bases and J dropped 2; count of bases not matched to a gene: 10. The CDR3, as DNA: TGCGCCAGCAGCCCACGTTCGGGACAGAACACAGATACGCAGTATTTT. Encoded protein: CASSPRSGQNTDTQYF.

The chain employs TRBV5-6 and TRBJ2-7; D is uncertain. Germline values: CDR1 SGHDT, CDR2 YYEEEE. The CDR3 covers 13 residues. With 0 bases removed from V and 7 bases from J, the gap between germline ends came to 11 bases. Written as DNA, the CDR3 is TGTGCCAGCAGCTTGGTTTGCGTGAGGGAGCAGTACGTC. This gives the protein CASSLVCVREQYV.

CDR3 in amino acids: CASSSYQGFGTGELFF. The CDR3 DNA sequence: TGTGCCAGCAGCTCTTATCAGGGTTTTGGCACCGGGGAGCTGTTTTTT. This rearrangement joins TRBV5-4 to TRBJ2-2, with D possibly matching TRBD1 (5 bases). V was cut by 3 bases and J by 4 bases, with 16 bases left in between. Germline CDR1 is SGHNT and CDR2 is YYREEE (reference sequence). The CDR3 extends over 16 amino acids. The complete variable domain, with remaining parts taken from reference TRBV5-4 and TRBJ2-2, reads ETGVTQSPTHLIKTRGQQVTLRCSSQSGHNTVSWYQQALGQGPQFIFQYYREEENGRGNFPPRFSGLQFPNYSSELNVNALELDDSALYLCASSSYQGFGTGELFFGEGSRLTVL.

The chain couples TRBV5-1 to TRBJ2-2, with D hard to call. Germline V lookup: CDR1 SGHRS, CDR2 YFSETQ. The V end was cut by 1 base, the J end by 4 bases, with 11 bases between. The CDR3 runs to 15 residues. The CDR3 spells CASSLSLVGTGELFF. The CDR3 DNA reads as TGCGCCAGCAGCTTGAGTCTAGTGGGCACCGGGGAGCTGTTTTTT. Complete variable domain (other parts from reference TRBV5-1 and TRBJ2-2): KAGVTQTPRYLIKTRGQQVTLSCSPISGHRSVSWYQQTPGQGLQFLFEYFSETQRNKGNFPGRFSGRQFSNSRSEMNVSTLELGDSALYLCASSLSLVGTGELFFGEGSRLTVL.

The chain uses TRBV11-3 and TRBJ2-7; D gene uncertain. The germline V and J ends were trimmed by 5 bases and 4 bases, with 15 bases remaining between them. The CDR3 is made up of 14 amino acids. In germline, CDR1 is SGHNT, CDR2 YENEEA. The CDR3 here is CASSPPPSRYEQYV. In DNA, the CDR3 is TGTGCCAGCAGCCCCCCACCGAGCCGGTACGAGCAGTACGTC.

The chain has TRBV29-1 and TRBJ1-2, with TRBD1 as a possible D gene (5 bases). The V and J ends lost 7 bases and 4 bases respectively, with 19 bases between them. The CDR3 covers 14 residues. CDR1 and CDR2 from the germline V gene are SQVTM and ANQGSEA. CDR3 bases: TGCAGCGCCCTTGGGGGGGAAAGGGGCTATGGCTACACCTTC. Its translation is CSALGGERGYGYTF.

The V call is TRBV6-5, the J call TRBJ1-2; D unclear. The germline gives CDR1 MNHEY, CDR2 SVGAGI. This CDR3 spans 11 amino acids. Trimming left V 8 bases short and J 7 bases short, with 11 bases between. In DNA, the CDR3 is TGTGCCAGCCAGTCTTTAAGTGGCTACACCTTC. Its translation is CASQSLSGYTF.

This chain uses TRBV6-2 or TRBV6-3 with TRBJ2-5; 12 nucleotides agree with TRBD2. V lost 4 bases, J lost 5 bases, and 5 bases stayed unmatched. CDR1 is MNHEY, CDR2 SVGEGT, per germline. This CDR3 comprises 15 residues. The CDR3: CASSLLAGGPETQYF. The CDR3 DNA follows: TGTGCCAGCAGTTTGCTAGCGGGAGGGCCGGAGACCCAGTACTTC.

DNA for the CDR3: TGTGCCATCAGTGCATACAGGGTCGGTACCTACGAGCAGTACGTC. Its protein product is CAISAYRVGTYEQYV. The rearrangement joins TRBV10-3 to TRBJ2-7; D is perhaps TRBD1 (6 bases). Germline V gene sequence: CDR1 ENHRY, CDR2 SYGVKD. The length of the CDR3 is 15 residues. Trimming took off 4 bases at V and 2 bases at J, with 15 bases between the two ends.

The chain is built from TRBV19 and TRBJ1-2; TRBD1 is a possible D gene (6 bases). The CDR3 consists of 15 residues. Germline V gene lookup returns CDR1 LNHDA and CDR2 SQIVND (reference sequence). Trimming removed 3 bases from V and 3 bases from J, with 14 bases in between. For the CDR3, the DNA is TGTGCCAGTAGTATTAATACAGACAGGCACTATGGCTACACCTTC. This gives the protein CASSINTDRHYGYTF.

DNA of the CDR3: TGTGCCAGCTCCCAAGAGCGGGACTACGAGCAGTACGTC. Encoded protein: CASSQERDYEQYV. The V and J genes are TRBV18 and TRBJ2-7; 7 bases agree with TRBD2. V lost 6 bases and J lost 3; bases outside the gene matches: 5. The CDR3 consists of 13 residues. Germline V gives CDR1 KGHSH, CDR2 LQKENI.

The rearrangement joins TRBV5-1 to TRBJ1-4; 10 nucleotides match TRBD1. The CDR3 is 15 residues long. From germline, CDR1 is SGHRS and CDR2 YFSETQ. The J segment lost 7 bases and the V segment lost 5 bases, leaving 8 bases of the junction unmatched. The CDR3 here is CASRTDRGPLEKLFF. In DNA, the CDR3 is TGCGCCAGCAGAACAGACAGGGGGCCTCTTGAAAAACTGTTTTTT.

The chain couples TRBV11-2 to TRBJ1-2; no reliable D call. In germline, CDR1 is SGHAT, CDR2 FQNNGV. The germline V and J ends were trimmed by 1 base and 3 bases, with 9 bases remaining between them. The CDR3 is 14 amino acids. Here the CDR3 reads CASSLGAADYGYTF. CDR3 in DNA: TGTGCCAGCAGCTTAGGGGCAGCTGACTATGGCTACACCTTC.

The chain is built from TRBV7-2 and TRBJ2-1; the match to TRBD2 covers 15 bases. In germline, CDR1 is SGHTA, CDR2 FQGNSA. The CDR3 covers 17 residues. V was pared by 5 bases and J by 9 bases, with 11 bases of the junction left unmatched. The CDR3 loop is CASSPGTSGRIWSEQFF. For the CDR3, the DNA is TGTGCCAGCAGCCCCGGGACTAGCGGGAGGATATGGAGTGAGCAGTTCTTC.

The chain couples TRBV27 to TRBJ1-1; D remains unclear. The CDR3 loop spans 14 amino acids. Trimming stripped 0 bases from V and 2 bases from J, with 7 bases between. Looked up from germline, CDR1 is MNHEY and CDR2 is SMNVEV (reference sequence). CDR3 in amino acids: CASSLSPRNTEAFF. Written as DNA, the CDR3 is TGTGCCAGCAGTTTATCCCCCAGAAACACTGAAGCTTTCTTT.

This rearrangement joins TRBV7-8 to TRBJ2-3; 13 bases align to TRBD2. CDR1 and CDR2 (germline): SGHVS, FQNEAQ. V lost 1 base, J lost 8 bases, and 9 bases stayed unmatched. This CDR3 has 17 residues. The CDR3 sequence is CASSLEGLAGLLGTQYF. CDR3 nucleotide sequence: TGTGCCAGCAGCTTAGAGGGACTAGCGGGGCTCTTGGGTACGCAGTATTTT.

V and J are TRBV10-3 and TRBJ1-5; TRBD1 is a possible D gene (6 bases). This CDR3 has 12 amino acids. Germline CDR1 and CDR2: ENHRY and SYGVKD. Trimming removed 11 bases at V and 5 bases at J, with 13 bases between. The CDR3 protein is CAVQGTDQPQHF. The CDR3 DNA follows: TGTGCCGTACAGGGTACGGATCAGCCCCAGCATTTT.

The chain recombines TRBV27 with TRBJ2-2, with D possibly being TRBD1 (6 bases). The germline V gene encodes CDR1 MNHEY and CDR2 SMNVEV (reference sequence). V was cut by 4 bases and J by 3 bases, with 21 bases left in between. The CDR3 spans 18 residues. The DNA for the CDR3 is TGTGCCAGCAGTTCCTCCGTAATAAGGGGGACCCACACCGGGGAGCTGTTTTTT. Protein sequence: CASSSSVIRGTHTGELFF.

The rearrangement joins TRBV10-3 to TRBJ2-1, with D possibly matching TRBD2 (5 bases). The germline gives CDR1 ENHRY, CDR2 SYGVKD. Trimming pared 7 bases from V and 0 bases from J, leaving 10 bases between. CDR3 length: 14 residues. The CDR3 here is CAITGSSSYNEQFF. The CDR3 region has the DNA TGTGCCATCACGGGGTCTAGCTCCTACAATGAGCAGTTCTTC.

This sequence joins TRBV5-1 and TRBJ2-1, with unresolved D. The CDR3 loop spans 15 amino acids. V lost 4 bases and J lost 0, with 11 bases in between. The germline CDR1 and CDR2 sequences are SGHRS and YFSETQ. CDR3 amino acids: CASSPLEYSYNEQFF. In nucleotides, the CDR3 is TGCGCCAGCAGCCCGCTAGAGTACTCCTACAATGAGCAGTTCTTC.

The chain employs TRBV4-1 and TRBJ2-6, with D possibly matching TRBD1 (6 bases). The CDR3 is 16 amino acids. The germline CDR1 and CDR2 sequences are MGHRA and YSYEKL. V shed 4 bases and J shed 4 bases, with 14 bases lying between them. In nucleotides, the CDR3 is TGCGCCAGCAGCCCGGGCCAGGGGTCAGGGGCCAACGTCCTGACTTTC. Translating it yields CASSPGQGSGANVLTF.

The chain has TRBV21-1 and TRBJ1-2; the listed D gene, TRBD1, was not tested against the DNA. TRBV21-1 is classified as a pseudogene. The CDR3 has 13 amino acids. CDR3 loop: CASSIRQCYGYTF. The CDR3 bases are TGTGCCAGCAGCATCCGACAGTGCTATGGCTACACCTTC.

The chain links TRBV11-3 to TRBJ2-1; 7 bases fit TRBD2. Germline V gives CDR1 SGHNT, CDR2 YENEEA. The CDR3 contains 13 residues. V shed 8 bases, J shed 7 bases, and the junction held 8 bases outside the gene matches. This CDR3 reads CASGGTKYNEQFF. CDR3 nucleotide sequence: TGTGCCAGCGGCGGGACTAAGTATAATGAGCAGTTCTTC.

The chain joins TRBV5-4 to TRBJ1-1; weak D call: TRBD1 (5 bases). The ends were cut back, 0 bases at V and 11 bases at J, with 17 bases in the middle. Germline CDR1 SGHNT, CDR2 YYREEE (reference sequence). CDR3 length: 14 residues. In DNA, the CDR3 is TGTGCCAGCAGCTTGGCCGGGCAGGGTACCAGGGCTTTCTTT. Translation gives CASSLAGQGTRAFF.

The chain joins TRBV2 to TRBJ2-7, with TRBD1 matching 9 bases. CDR1 and CDR2 (germline): SNHLY, FYNNEI. Unmatched junction bases numbered 6, after V lost 5 bases and J lost 4 bases. The CDR3 has 14 residues. The CDR3 nucleotides read TGTGCCAGCAGTTCCGGGACAGGGTTTTACGAGCAGTACGTC. Amino acids: CASSSGTGFYEQYV.